One sample yielded the 30 T cell receptor beta chains listed below, sequenced in a study of OX40 agonist ivuxolimab in advanced cancers. TCRdb's table, derived via immunoSEQ multiplex PCR, lists solely in-frame clones and lacks some. The data show roughly 45,000 clones, with 75% to 90% seen just once and under 40% held by the top ten. The sample in question was CD4+ or CD8+ T cells sorted from blood, obtained in a trial of the OX40 agonist ivuxolimab. The receptors were gathered from an adult with an advanced solid tumor such as melanoma, head and neck, liver or kidney cancer.

In DNA, the CDR3 is TGTGCCAGCAGTTTCCCGGACAGGTCAAACACTGAAGCTTTCTTT. It encodes CASSFPDRSNTEAFF. J is TRBJ1-1 and V is TRBV2; 7 nucleotides agree with TRBD1. The CDR3 totals 15 residues. The germline V gene encodes CDR1 SNHLY and CDR2 FYNNEI. The trim removed 5 bases at V and 2 bases at J, leaving 8 bases unmatched.

Only a few counts were recorded for this clone. The rearrangement uses TRBV6-5 and TRBJ1-6; 8 bases line up with TRBD1. The CDR3 is made up of 15 amino acids. V lost 2 bases, J lost 9 bases, and 6 bases stayed unmatched. CDR1 MNHEY and CDR2 SVGAGI come from the germline V gene. CDR3 sequence reads: CASSYADRAGSPLHF. The DNA for the CDR3 is TGTGCCAGCAGTTACGCGGACAGGGCAGGTTCACCCCTCCACTTT.

The chain combines TRBV15 with TRBJ2-7; 11 nucleotides match TRBD2. This CDR3 spans 20 amino acids. Trimming at V came to 1 base and at J to 3 bases, leaving 17 bases not matched to a gene. Germline V gives CDR1 LNHNV, CDR2 YYDKDF (reference sequence). The CDR3 DNA is TGTGCCACCAGCAGAGGGTCTGCGGAGCTAGCGGGAGGAAAAGACTACGAGCAGTACTTC. This sequence encodes CATSRGSAELAGGKDYEQYF. Full variable domain (outside the CDR3, taken from reference TRBV15 and TRBJ2-7): DAMVIQNPRYQVTQFGKPVTLSCSQTLNHNVMYWYQQKSSQAPKLLFHYYDKDFNNEADTPDNFQSRRPNTSFCFLDIRSPGLGDTAMYLCATSRGSAELAGGKDYEQYFGPGTRLTVT.

The chain has TRBV7-8 and TRBJ2-1, with no clear D. This CDR3 has 13 residues. V was cut by 5 bases and J by 6 bases, with 11 bases left in between. From germline, CDR1 is SGHVS and CDR2 FQNEAQ. The DNA of the CDR3 is TGTGCCAGCAGCCTTAACGCGGCCAATGAGCAGTTCTTC. It translates to CASSLNAANEQFF.

The sample holds a few counts of this clone. The chain is built from TRBV27 and TRBJ1-2; unclear D gene. Germline loops: CDR1 MNHEY, CDR2 SMNVEV (reference sequence). The CDR3 is 11 residues long. Trimming stripped 5 bases from V and 1 base from J, with 2 bases between. The CDR3 nucleotides are TGTGCCAGCAGTGGTAACTATGGCTACACCTTC. Amino acid sequence: CASSGNYGYTF.

This chain uses TRBV5-1 with TRBJ2-1, with 9 bases fitting TRBD1. J gave up 6 bases and V 0 bases, and 16 bases lay outside the gene matches. Germline V gene lookup returns CDR1 SGHRS and CDR2 YFSETQ. CDR3 size: 19 residues. For the CDR3, the DNA is TGCGCCAGCAGCTTGGCCAAAGCTCACCTAGGGACAGGGTCCAATGAGCAGTTCTTC. This encodes CASSLAKAHLGTGSNEQFF.

The V call is TRBV19, the J call TRBJ2-5; either TRBD1 or TRBD2 may supply D (6 bases each). Trimming took 5 bases from V and 0 from J, leaving 13 bases between them. The CDR3 runs to 15 residues. Germline CDR1 is LNHDA and CDR2 is SQIVND (reference sequence). CDR3 in amino acids: CASSLQGLYQETQYF. The CDR3 region has the DNA TGTGCCAGTAGTTTACAGGGACTGTACCAAGAGACCCAGTACTTC.

The chain has TRBV11-2 and TRBJ2-1; the D gene is possibly TRBD2 (5 bases). The germline V gene has CDR1 SGHAT and CDR2 FQNNGV. V lost 7 bases to trimming and J lost 2 bases, with 12 bases between them. The CDR3 covers 14 residues. In nucleotides, the CDR3 is TGTGCCAGCAAGTCGGACGGGGCCTACAATGAGCAGTTCTTC. It codes for CASKSDGAYNEQFF.

The rearrangement links TRBV7-9 to TRBJ1-1; 8 positions match TRBD1. CDR1 is SEHNR, CDR2 FQNEAQ, per germline (reference sequence). This CDR3 spans 13 amino acids. Trimming took 5 bases from V and 12 from J; bases not matched to a gene: 11. The CDR3 sequence is CASSKEDRATTFF. CDR3 in DNA: TGTGCCAGCAGCAAAGAGGACAGGGCGACGACTTTCTTT. The full variable domain, completed using reference TRBV7-9 and TRBJ1-1, is DTGVSQNPRHKITKRGQNVTFRCDPISEHNRLYWYRQTLGQGPEFLTYFQNEAQLEKSRLLSDRFSAERPKGSFSTLEIQRTEQGDSAMYLCASSKEDRATTFFGQGTRLTVV.

With regard to this clone: The junction departs from the called germline gene at one end, perhaps through a read error. The CDR3 loop is CAISDLAVGAVTDTQYF. CDR3 in DNA: TGTGCCATCAGTGACCTTGCGGTAGGGGCGGTCACAGATACGCAGTATTTT. The gene calls are TRBV6-4 and TRBJ2-3; tentative D call: TRBD1 (5 bases). The germline gives CDR1 MRHNA, CDR2 SNTAGT. The CDR3 consists of 17 residues.

The V gene is TRBV14, the J gene TRBJ1-1; no clear D. Trimming took off 4 bases at V and 1 base at J, with 10 bases between the two ends. CDR1 and CDR2 (germline): SGHDN, FVKESK. The CDR3 spans 14 residues. Written as DNA, the CDR3 is TGTGCCAGCAGCCCCTTTGGTCAGAACACTGAAGCTTTCTTT. This codes for CASSPFGQNTEAFF.

A remark on this clone: One junction end disagrees with the germline gene, perhaps due to a read error. V gene TRBV25-1 combines with J gene TRBJ1-1, with D tentatively TRBD1 (6 bases). The V gene's germline CDR1 is MGHDK and CDR2 SYGVNS. This CDR3 region has 15 residues. This CDR3 is CASRESMDRNTEAFF. CDR3 sequence (DNA): TGTGCCAGCAGGGAATCAATGGACAGGAACACTGAAGCTTTCTTT.

The V call is TRBV27, the J call TRBJ2-5, with no clear D. CDR3 length: 14 amino acids. Trimming took 0 bases from V and 3 from J, leaving 8 bases between them. Germline V gene sequence: CDR1 MNHEY, CDR2 SMNVEV (reference sequence). The DNA for the CDR3 is TGTGCCAGCAGTTTATCCAGTACCGAAGAGACCCAGTACTTC. The encoded protein is CASSLSSTEETQYF.

The chain couples TRBV5-4 to TRBJ2-7, with a weak D call TRBD2 (5 bases). V was pared by 2 bases and J by 6 bases, with 15 bases between. The CDR3 contains 14 residues. The germline CDR1 and CDR2 sequences are SGHNT and YYREEE (reference sequence). CDR3 amino acids: CASSLVGSSAEQYF. In DNA, the CDR3 is TGTGCCAGCAGCTTAGTGGGGAGCTCTGCCGAGCAGTACTTC.

This sequence joins TRBV4-1 and TRBJ2-5; TRBD2 matches at 16 bases. In germline, CDR1 is MGHRA, CDR2 YSYEKL. The CDR3 covers 19 residues. V was pared by 3 bases and J by 0 bases, with 7 bases of the junction left unmatched. CDR3 DNA: TGCGCCAGCAGCCACCCCCGGGGACTAGCGGGGGGGGACCAAGAGACCCAGTACTTC. Residues: CASSHPRGLAGGDQETQYF.

The chain has TRBV20-1 and TRBJ1-2; a weak D match, TRBD1 (5 bases). This CDR3 has 10 residues. Germline assignment: CDR1 DFQATT and CDR2 SNEGSKA (reference sequence). CDR3 sequence reads: CGGKNYGYTF. CDR3 sequence (DNA): TGCGGGGGAAAAAACTATGGCTACACCTTC.

This rearrangement joins TRBV10-3 to TRBJ2-5, with TRBD2 identical over 12 bases. The V segment lost 2 bases and the J segment 4 bases; nucleotides outside the gene matches: 8. CDR3 size: 17 residues. Germline values: CDR1 ENHRY, CDR2 SYGVKD. In nucleotides, the CDR3 is TGTGCCATCAGTGAGCCCCCTAGCGGGGGGGCCTTAGAGACCCAGTACTTC. The encoded protein is CAISEPPSGGALETQYF.

The chain combines TRBV29-1 with TRBJ2-5; 13 nucleotides agree with TRBD2. With 6 bases clipped from V and 5 bases from J, the junction kept 9 bases outside the gene matches. The V gene's germline CDR1 is SQVTM and CDR2 ANQGSEA. This CDR3 region has 15 residues. CDR3 bases: TGCAGCGTGAGGACTAGCGGGGGAATCAGGGAGACCCAGTACTTC. Translation gives CSVRTSGGIRETQYF.

CDR3: CSVAGTGGRNEQFF. The CDR3 nucleotides are TGCAGCGTGGCCGGGACAGGAGGTCGGAATGAGCAGTTCTTC. The chain links TRBV29-1 to TRBJ2-1; TRBD1 aligns across 8 bases. CDR1 SQVTM and CDR2 ANQGSEA come from the germline V gene. With V trimmed by 6 bases and J by 7 bases, 11 bases remained unmatched. The CDR3 is 14 amino acids.

The rearrangement uses TRBV19 and TRBJ2-3; D perhaps matches TRBD1 (5 bases). The ends were cut back, 3 bases at V and 0 bases at J, with 13 bases in the middle. CDR1 and CDR2 (germline): LNHDA, SQIVND (reference sequence). The CDR3 spans 16 residues. CDR3: CASSMLRTFSTDTQYF. DNA for the CDR3: TGTGCCAGTAGTATGCTAAGGACATTTAGCACAGATACGCAGTATTTT.

Details on this clone: Its ends do not fully match the called genes, so a read error is possible. The chain uses TRBV6-5 and TRBJ2-7; D unresolved. The CDR3 is made up of 14 amino acids. Germline V CDR1 and CDR2: MNHEY, SVGAGI. CDR3 loop: CAISEALVSYEQYF. The CDR3 DNA follows: TGTGCCATCAGTGAGGCGTTGGTTTCCTACGAGCAGTACTTC.

This clone has only a few counts. V gene TRBV28 combines with J gene TRBJ2-4; D not resolved. The V gene's germline CDR1 is MDHEN and CDR2 SYDVKM. This CDR3 region has 11 residues. V was cut by 5 bases and J by 12 bases, with 11 bases left in between. The DNA for the CDR3 is TGTGCCAGCAGTCTAACGGAAGCTCAGTACTTC. The encoded protein is CASSLTEAQYF.

V and J are TRBV7-9 and TRBJ1-1; D ambiguous. V shed 5 bases and J shed 3 bases, with 10 bases lying between them. The CDR3 is 13 residues long. The V gene's germline CDR1 is SEHNR and CDR2 FQNEAQ (reference sequence). The DNA for the CDR3 is TGTGCCAGCAGCCCGGGTGGGTACACTGAAGCTTTCTTT. Translation: CASSPGGYTEAFF.

This clone occurred a few times. V and J are TRBV5-1 and TRBJ2-5; D perhaps matches TRBD1 (6 bases). Germline V CDR1 and CDR2: SGHRS, YFSETQ. Trimming took off 0 bases at V and 10 bases at J, with 16 bases between the two ends. The CDR3 spans 14 residues. In DNA form, the CDR3 reads TGCGCCAGCAGCTTGGTTGGTCGGGCAGGGGACCAGTACTTC. Protein product: CASSLVGRAGDQYF.

This chain joins TRBV30 and TRBJ2-2; the D gene is possibly TRBD1 (6 bases). Germline V gene lookup returns CDR1 GTSNPN and CDR2 SVGIG (reference sequence). The CDR3 runs to 14 residues. V was cut by 4 bases and J by 2 bases, with 11 bases left in between. DNA of the CDR3: TGTGCCTGGACGAGGGACACCAACACCGGGGAGCTGTTTTTT. Protein sequence: CAWTRDTNTGELFF.

This chain joins TRBV18 and TRBJ2-6; D might be TRBD2 (5 bases). CDR3 size: 15 residues. Trimming cost V 1 base and J 2 bases, with 6 bases left between them. CDR1 is KGHSH and CDR2 is LQKENI in the germline V gene. The CDR3 DNA sequence: TGTGCCAGCTCACCACGGGAGACTGGGGCCAACGTCCTGACTTTC. Its protein product is CASSPRETGANVLTF.

The chain combines TRBV4-2 with TRBJ2-7, with 7 bases matching TRBD2. V lost 7 bases to trimming and J lost 0 bases; unmatched junction nucleotides: 9. The germline V gene has CDR1 LGHNA and CDR2 YNFKEQ. The CDR3 runs to 15 residues. The CDR3 coding sequence is TGTGCCAGCACGCGTGGGTGGGGGGGCTCCTACGAGCAGTACTTC. It yields the protein CASTRGWGGSYEQYF.

The chain uses TRBV10-3 and TRBJ2-7; TRBD1 matches 7 bases. The CDR3 totals 17 residues. The trim removed 2 bases at V and 5 bases at J, leaving 15 bases unmatched. Germline V lookup: CDR1 ENHRY, CDR2 SYGVKD. The CDR3 coding sequence is TGTGCCATCAGTGAGAGGGGGTCGACAGGGACCGTCGACGAGCAGTACTTC. Residues: CAISERGSTGTVDEQYF.

This rearrangement joins TRBV7-5 to TRBJ1-4; the table's D call TRBD1 went unverified against the DNA. TRBV7-5 is assigned pseudogene status. The CDR3 is 14 residues long. In nucleotides, the CDR3 is TGTGCCAGAAGCATTCAGGGCGTAAGTGAAAAACTGTTTTTT. This encodes CARSIQGVSEKLFF.

This clone has a handful of counts. The chain links TRBV2 to TRBJ2-1; TRBD2 aligns across 15 bases. J lost 4 bases, V lost 6 bases, and 7 bases had no gene match. The CDR3 has 17 amino acids. Looked up from germline, CDR1 is SNHLY and CDR2 is FYNNEI. The CDR3 protein is CASRFGTSGRRYNEQFF. CDR3 sequence (DNA): TGTGCCAGCAGGTTTGGGACTAGCGGGAGGAGATACAATGAGCAGTTCTTC.